Below are 29 T cell receptor beta chains sequenced from a single sample in a study of blood T cell repertoires in COVID-19. Produced via immunoSEQ multiplex PCR; TCRdb's table is partial and in-frame only. The sample has roughly 310,000 clones; 90% are singletons. What was sequenced was peripheral blood. These receptors all come from a woman in her twenties or thirties with COVID-19, enrolled during active disease.

The V gene is TRBV7-8, the J gene TRBJ2-7; a weak D match, TRBD2 (5 bases). The CDR3 totals 14 residues. Trimming left V 5 bases short and J 0 bases short, with 11 bases between. The germline CDR1 and CDR2 sequences are SGHVS and FQNEAQ. The CDR3 sequence is CASSRAGGSYEQYF. Written as DNA, the CDR3 is TGTGCCAGCAGCCGCGCAGGAGGCTCCTACGAGCAGTACTTC.

This chain links TRBV30 with TRBJ1-6; D may be TRBD1 (5 bases). The CDR3 has 14 residues. V dropped 5 bases and J dropped 0 bases, with 8 bases sitting between them. CDR1 is GTSNPN, CDR2 SVGIG, per germline (reference sequence). CDR3 amino acids: CAWGGSSYNSPLHF. In DNA, the CDR3 is TGTGCCTGGGGGGGGAGCTCCTATAATTCACCCCTCCACTTT.

The chain combines TRBV19 with TRBJ1-5; D call uncertain. The CDR3 runs to 17 residues. Germline lookup yields CDR1 LNHDA and CDR2 SQIVND (reference sequence). V shed 3 bases and J shed 5 bases, with 20 bases lying between them. The CDR3 sequence is CASSIGPGGMSYQPQHF. The DNA for the CDR3 is TGTGCCAGTAGTATTGGGCCAGGTGGTATGAGCTATCAGCCCCAGCATTTT.

The chain recombines TRBV29-1 with TRBJ2-7; D may be TRBD2 (6 bases). The V gene's germline CDR1 is SQVTM and CDR2 ANQGSEA. V was trimmed by 3 bases and J by 4 bases, leaving 13 bases between them. CDR3 length: 13 amino acids. For the CDR3, the DNA is TGCAGCGTTGACTCAGGAGGGGATTACGAGCAGTACTTC. It translates to CSVDSGGDYEQYF.

This chain uses TRBV18 with TRBJ2-7; TRBD1 agrees at 8 bases. Per germline, CDR1 KGHSH and CDR2 LQKENI. With 5 bases clipped from V and 6 bases from J, the junction kept 6 bases outside the gene matches. The CDR3 extends over 13 amino acids. The CDR3 is CASSTGTGIEQYF. CDR3 sequence (DNA): TGTGCCAGCTCAACCGGGACAGGTATCGAGCAGTACTTC.

This clone came up a few times. The rearrangement joins TRBV5-1 to TRBJ1-3, with TRBD1 matching 7 bases. Trimming cost V 0 bases and J 1 base; bases outside gene matches: 4. Germline V gives CDR1 SGHRS, CDR2 YFSETQ. This CDR3 is built from 16 residues. Here the CDR3 DNA reads TGCGCCAGCAGCTTGGCCGAACAGGGGTCTGGAAACACCATATATTTT. It is translated as CASSLAEQGSGNTIYF.

The chain carries TRBV7-9 and TRBJ2-2; the D gene is possibly TRBD2 (5 bases). This CDR3 comprises 15 residues. Per the germline V gene, CDR1 is SEHNR and CDR2 is FQNEAQ (reference sequence). Trimming removed 3 bases at V and 3 bases at J, with 11 bases between. The CDR3 region has the DNA TGTGCCAGCAGCTTTGATCCCGGGGACACCGGGGAGCTGTTTTTT. Translating gives CASSFDPGDTGELFF. The complete variable domain, with remaining parts taken from reference TRBV7-9 and TRBJ2-2, reads DTGVSQNPRHKITKRGQNVTFRCDPISEHNRLYWYRQTLGQGPEFLTYFQNEAQLEKSRLLSDRFSAERPKGSFSTLEIQRTEQGDSAMYLCASSFDPGDTGELFFGEGSRLTVL.

Only one count was recorded for this clone. J is TRBJ1-2 and V is TRBV6-5; 7 nucleotides line up with TRBD1. Losses at the gene ends were 6 bases for V and 4 bases for J; bases not matched to a gene: 5. This CDR3 contains 13 residues. Germline CDR1 MNHEY, CDR2 SVGAGI. CDR3 protein: CASSADRVYGYTF. CDR3 coding DNA: TGTGCCAGCAGCGCCGACAGGGTCTATGGCTACACCTTC.

The genes are TRBV9 and TRBJ2-7; TRBD2 aligns across 9 bases. Germline CDR1 and CDR2: SGDLS and YYNGEE. Trimming removed 0 bases from V and 5 bases from J; junction bases left unmatched: 9. This CDR3 has 16 residues. This CDR3 is CASSVAPGGRADEQYF. CDR3 coding DNA: TGTGCCAGCAGCGTAGCCCCGGGCGGGAGGGCCGACGAGCAGTACTTC.

J is TRBJ2-5 and V is TRBV20-1; possible D gene TRBD2, 5 bases. From germline, CDR1 is DFQATT and CDR2 SNEGSKA (reference sequence). Trimming removed 3 bases from V and 0 bases from J, with 11 bases in between. The CDR3 sequence is 14 residues long. The CDR3 DNA follows: TGCAGTGCTAGTCACGGGGTGTACCAAGAGACCCAGTACTTC. Its protein product is CSASHGVYQETQYF.

The chain has TRBV11-2 and TRBJ1-5; D may be TRBD1 (5 bases). The CDR3 covers 16 residues. The ends were cut back, 4 bases at V and 3 bases at J, with 16 bases in the middle. Per germline, CDR1 SGHAT and CDR2 FQNNGV. Written as DNA, the CDR3 is TGTGCCAGCAGCTCCCCCGGGGGTGGCGACAATCAGCCCCAGCATTTT. This sequence encodes CASSSPGGGDNQPQHF.

This CDR3 is CASSPNPDRTNEQYF. The CDR3 DNA reads TGTGCCAGCTCACCGAACCCCGACAGGACGAACGAGCAGTACTTC. The chain links TRBV18 to TRBJ2-7, with D maybe TRBD1 (6 bases). The germline V gene has CDR1 KGHSH and CDR2 LQKENI. V was trimmed by 3 bases and J by 5 bases, leaving 17 bases between them. The CDR3 is 15 amino acids.

This rearrangement joins TRBV12-5 to TRBJ1-3; perhaps TRBD1 as D (6 bases). Germline CDR1 LGHNT, CDR2 FRNRAP. This CDR3 has 15 residues. Trimming removed 4 bases from V and 4 bases from J, with 14 bases in between. The CDR3: CASGYVQGDGNTIYF. Here the CDR3 DNA reads TGTGCTAGTGGTTATGTACAGGGCGACGGAAACACCATATATTTT.

V usage is TRBV24-1 and J usage is TRBJ1-5; a possible D gene is TRBD1 (6 bases). The V end lost 9 bases, the J end lost 0 bases, and 17 bases lay between the germline ends. The CDR3 extends over 16 amino acids. Germline V gene sequence: CDR1 KGHDR, CDR2 SFDVKD. The CDR3 loop reads CATLFGDTNSNQPQHF. CDR3 in DNA: TGTGCCACCTTATTTGGGGACACAAATAGCAATCAGCCCCAGCATTTT.

The rearrangement links TRBV10-3 to TRBJ1-1, with D possibly TRBD1 on 6 matching bases. V lost 4 bases, J lost 3 bases, and 15 bases lay in between. The CDR3 has 15 amino acids. Per germline, CDR1 ENHRY and CDR2 SYGVKD. CDR3 sequence (DNA): TGTGCCATCAGTGCCCCGGACAGCGAGTACACTGAAGCTTTCTTT. Its protein is CAISAPDSEYTEAFF.

This chain joins TRBV28 and TRBJ2-7; maybe TRBD2 (5 bases). Deletions cut 6 bases from V and 4 bases from J, with 22 bases between. Germline V gives CDR1 MDHEN, CDR2 SYDVKM. CDR3 length: 16 residues. CDR3 region: CASSRPRTVVGYEQYF. In nucleotides, the CDR3 is TGTGCCAGCAGCCGCCCAAGGACTGTCGTTGGGTACGAGCAGTACTTC.

The genes are TRBV27 and TRBJ2-6; 9 bases align to TRBD2. V lost 6 bases and J lost 2; bases outside the gene matches: 5. Germline CDR1 reads MNHEY; CDR2 reads SMNVEV (reference sequence). CDR3 length: 16 residues. The CDR3 loop is CASSPRGGAGANVLTF. CDR3 coding DNA: TGTGCCAGCAGCCCGCGGGGGGGGGCTGGGGCCAACGTCCTGACTTTC.

V is TRBV27 and J is TRBJ1-2, with D perhaps matching TRBD1 (5 bases). The CDR3 sequence is 15 residues long. Germline assignment: CDR1 MNHEY and CDR2 SMNVEV (reference sequence). V gave up 2 bases and J gave up 0 bases, with 10 bases separating them. CDR3 nucleotides: TGTGCCAGCAGTTTACAGGGTGAGCCTAACTATGGCTACACCTTC. This codes for CASSLQGEPNYGYTF.

V is TRBV27 and J is TRBJ1-4; D remains ambiguous. Trimming took 5 bases from V and 6 from J, leaving 10 bases between them. CDR3 length equals 13 residues. Germline lookup yields CDR1 MNHEY and CDR2 SMNVEV (reference sequence). The CDR3 nucleotides read TGTGCCAGCAGTGCTCGGACTCATGAAAAACTGTTTTTT. Translated: CASSARTHEKLFF.

This clone was seen a handful of times. The chain uses TRBV7-8 and TRBJ1-4; possibly TRBD1 for D (5 bases). The CDR3 has 18 amino acids. Germline V gives CDR1 SGHVS, CDR2 FQNEAQ. The ends were cut back, 1 base at V and 1 base at J, with 16 bases in the middle. CDR3 amino acids: CASSLVVRVPRTNEKLFF. CDR3 bases: TGTGCCAGCAGCTTAGTAGTCAGGGTGCCTAGAACTAATGAAAAACTGTTTTTT.

The chain couples TRBV5-4 to TRBJ1-2; D perhaps matches TRBD1 (6 bases). The CDR3 is made up of 14 amino acids. In germline, CDR1 is SGHNT, CDR2 YYREEE (reference sequence). Trimming took 4 bases from V and 6 from J, leaving 16 bases between them. CDR3 residues: CASSQLGGANGYTF. As DNA, the CDR3 is TGTGCCAGCAGCCAGTTAGGGGGTGCGAATGGCTACACCTTC.

This chain's CDR3 is CASSTGQGLSYEQYF. In nucleotides, the CDR3 is TGTGCCAGTAGTACGGGACAGGGGCTTTCCTACGAGCAGTACTTC. The chain carries TRBV19 and TRBJ2-7; 10 bases are a match to TRBD1. With 4 bases clipped from V and 1 base from J, the junction kept 4 bases outside the gene matches. Germline V CDR1 and CDR2: LNHDA, SQIVND (reference sequence). CDR3 length: 15 amino acids.

The V call is TRBV28, the J call TRBJ2-5, with D tentatively TRBD2 (6 bases). The V and J ends lost 1 base and 3 bases respectively, with 9 bases between them. The germline gives CDR1 MDHEN, CDR2 SYDVKM. CDR3 length: 14 amino acids. CDR3 DNA sequence: TGTGCCAGCAGTTTATTCGGGACTGAAGAGACCCAGTACTTC. Translating it yields CASSLFGTEETQYF.

The chain carries TRBV10-3 and TRBJ2-7, with 10 bases identical to TRBD1. CDR3 length equals 16 residues. The germline V gene has CDR1 ENHRY and CDR2 SYGVKD. Germline trimming cut 6 bases from V and 1 base from J; bases unmatched to any gene: 9. CDR3 in DNA: TGTGCCATCAGCGAAGGGACAGGGGCGGAGTCCTACGAGCAGTACTTC. This gives the protein CAISEGTGAESYEQYF.

J is TRBJ2-3 and V is TRBV21-1; the table names TRBD2, a call not compared with the DNA. TRBV21-1 is termed a pseudogene. The CDR3 totals 16 residues. The CDR3 region has the DNA TGTGCCAGCACCCCTGCAACTAGCGGGGAAAGGGATACGCAGTATTTT. This encodes CASTPATSGERDTQYF.

The gene calls are TRBV10-3 and TRBJ2-7; TRBD1 aligns across 7 bases. CDR1 and CDR2 from the germline V gene are ENHRY and SYGVKD. This CDR3 region has 14 residues. Trimming cost V 2 bases and J 2 bases; bases outside gene matches: 3. The CDR3 sequence: CAISERTGAYEQYF. The CDR3 DNA is TGTGCCATCAGTGAGCGGACAGGCGCCTACGAGCAGTACTTC.

The genes are TRBV6-5 and TRBJ1-2, with 8 nucleotides matching TRBD1. V gave up 6 bases and J gave up 8 bases; unmatched junction bases: 11. CDR3 length: 14 residues. Germline V gene sequence: CDR1 MNHEY, CDR2 SVGAGI. As DNA, the CDR3 is TGTGCCAGCAGGGTGGCAGGGGGCGCAGAAGGCTACACCTTC. Translated: CASRVAGGAEGYTF.

The gene calls are TRBV5-1 and TRBJ2-3; TRBD1 is a possible D gene (6 bases). The germline V and J ends were trimmed by 3 bases and 4 bases, with 15 bases remaining between them. This CDR3 region has 15 residues. Germline values: CDR1 SGHRS, CDR2 YFSETQ. CDR3 residues: CASSSVGGGADTQYF. The DNA for the CDR3 is TGCGCCAGCAGCTCCGTAGGTGGGGGCGCAGATACGCAGTATTTT.

The V gene is TRBV30, the J gene TRBJ2-1, with D unclear. Trimming took off 3 bases at V and 4 bases at J, with 10 bases between the two ends. The CDR3 has 13 amino acids. Per germline, CDR1 GTSNPN and CDR2 SVGIG (reference sequence). CDR3 nucleotide sequence: TGTGCCTGGAGGGTCGACATATACAATGAGCAGTTCTTC. Translation: CAWRVDIYNEQFF.